These 2 T cell receptor beta chains were all obtained from the same sample, sequenced in a study of blood T cell repertoires in COVID-19. The table came from immunoSEQ multiplex PCR; TCRdb's copy has only in-frame clones and leaves some out. The sample yields 55,000 to 65,000 clones, approximately 90% seen once. Specimen: peripheral blood. These TCRs come from a woman aged 55-70 years with active COVID-19.

Note on this clone: Other DNA sequences in the same sample also yield this CDR3. The rearrangement links TRBV9 to TRBJ2-1, with D possibly matching TRBD1 (5 bases). Trimming pared 0 bases from V and 4 bases from J, leaving 8 bases between. The CDR3 totals 14 residues. Germline CDR1 is SGDLS and CDR2 is YYNGEE. In DNA form, the CDR3 reads TGTGCCAGCAGCGTAGGGGGCACTTACAATGAGCAGTTCTTC. Translation: CASSVGGTYNEQFF.

To note about this clone: A much larger clone differs from this one at a single base, so this may be a read error. Here the CDR3 DNA reads TGTGCCAACAGTTACACCGGGACATCCGAAGCTTTCTTT. This gives the protein CANSYTGTSEAFF. The chain is built from TRBV6-4 and TRBJ1-1; tentative D call: TRBD1 (6 bases). Germline CDR1 is MRHNA and CDR2 is SNTAGT. CDR3 length equals 13 residues.